These 21 T cell receptor beta chains came from one sample sequenced in a study of blood T cell repertoires in COVID-19. Method: immunoSEQ multiplex PCR; TCRdb's copy keeps in-frame clones and lacks some. This table holds around 170,000 clones, approximately 84% found once. The sample consisted of PBMCs or T cells enriched from blood (not recorded which). The receptor source for this set is a woman aged 50 to 60 who had recovered from COVID-19.

V and J are TRBV6-5 and TRBJ2-7; no definite D call. CDR3 length: 16 residues. Trimming stripped 2 bases from V and 2 bases from J, with 16 bases between. Looked up from germline, CDR1 is MNHEY and CDR2 is SVGAGI. The DNA of the CDR3 is TGTGCCAGCAGTTACGGTCAGCGTACGAGTACCTACGAGCAGTACTTC. Its protein product is CASSYGQRTSTYEQYF.

This chain connects TRBV24-1 to TRBJ2-2; 13 nucleotides match TRBD2. The CDR3 is 17 amino acids. Trimming took 4 bases from V and 5 from J; bases not matched to a gene: 6. Looked up from germline, CDR1 is KGHDR and CDR2 is SFDVKD. The CDR3 DNA reads as TGTGCCACCAGTGAACCGGGACTAGCGGGAAGGACCGGGGAGCTGTTTTTT. It codes for CATSEPGLAGRTGELFF.

This clone was observed a handful of times. The rearrangement links TRBV5-6 to TRBJ2-7, with D hard to call. The germline V gene has CDR1 SGHDT and CDR2 YYEEEE. V was cut by 4 bases and J by 1 base, with 12 bases left in between. CDR3 length equals 14 residues. The CDR3 protein is CASSPWHGSYEQYF. The CDR3 DNA follows: TGTGCCAGCAGCCCCTGGCATGGTTCCTACGAGCAGTACTTC. The variable domain in full, completed from reference TRBV5-6 and TRBJ2-7, reads DAGVTQSPTHLIKTRGQQVTLRCSPKSGHDTVSWYQQALGQGPQFIFQYYEEEERQRGNFPDRFSGHQFPNYSSELNVNALLLGDSALYLCASSPWHGSYEQYFGPGTRLTVT.

The CDR3 DNA follows: TGTGCCAGCACCGCCCCTGGGGGGGGCAAAGCTAACTATGGCTACACCTTC. It specifies CASTAPGGGKANYGYTF. The gene calls are TRBV28 and TRBJ1-2; D is possibly TRBD1 (6 bases). There are 17 residues in the CDR3. Germline V gene lookup returns CDR1 MDHEN and CDR2 SYDVKM. The V and J ends lost 7 bases and 0 bases respectively, with 21 bases between them.

This clone has a single count. This chain uses TRBV27 with TRBJ1-1, with TRBD1 matching over 7 bases. The CDR3 runs 14 residues. CDR1 MNHEY and CDR2 SMNVEV come from the germline V gene (reference sequence). V lost 3 bases and J lost 6; bases outside the gene matches: 7. CDR3: CASSFWDSRAEAFF. The CDR3, as DNA: TGTGCCAGCAGTTTCTGGGACAGTAGGGCTGAAGCTTTCTTT.

The rearrangement links TRBV2 to TRBJ2-5; the D gene is possibly TRBD2 (5 bases). Trimming left V 5 bases short and J 3 bases short, with 10 bases between. CDR1 SNHLY and CDR2 FYNNEI come from the germline V gene. The CDR3 contains 13 residues. CDR3 protein: CASSSSGEETQYF. CDR3 sequence (DNA): TGTGCCAGCAGTTCCTCCGGGGAAGAGACCCAGTACTTC. The whole variable domain, filled in from reference TRBV2 and TRBJ2-5, reads EPEVTQTPSHQVTQMGQEVILRCVPISNHLYFYWYRQILGQKVEFLVSFYNNEISEKSEIFDDQFSVERPDGSNFTLKIRSTKLEDSAMYFCASSSSGEETQYFGPGTRLLVL.

This rearrangement joins TRBV3-1 (or the pseudogene TRBV3-2) to TRBJ1-3, with a possible D match to TRBD1 (5 bases). The CDR3 length is 19 residues. V was shortened by 4 bases and J by 4 bases, with 26 bases between the two germline ends. Germline assignment: CDR1 LGHDT and CDR2 YNNKEL (reference sequence). The CDR3 DNA reads as TGTGCCAGCAGCCCCACCGCGGGAATGGAGGGGCGCAAGGGAAACACCATATATTTT. Its protein product is CASSPTAGMEGRKGNTIYF.

This sequence joins TRBV6-5 and TRBJ1-4; TRBD1 matches 7 bases. Germline assignment: CDR1 MNHEY and CDR2 SVGAGI. The CDR3 is 13 residues long. V gave up 6 bases and J gave up 5 bases; unmatched junction bases: 3. In nucleotides, the CDR3 is TGTGCCAGCAGAAACAGGGGAAATGAAAAACTGTTTTTT. Residues: CASRNRGNEKLFF.

This chain links TRBV19 with TRBJ1-1; possible D gene TRBD1, 6 bases. The germline CDR1 and CDR2 sequences are LNHDA and SQIVND (reference sequence). Trimming took 5 bases from V and 0 from J, leaving 10 bases between them. The length of the CDR3 is 14 residues. The CDR3 region is CASSLQGMNTEAFF. CDR3 nucleotide sequence: TGTGCCAGTAGTCTTCAGGGGATGAACACTGAAGCTTTCTTT.

The rearrangement joins TRBV6-5 to TRBJ1-1; 9 nucleotides line up with TRBD1. CDR3 length: 13 amino acids. Germline V gives CDR1 MNHEY, CDR2 SVGAGI. Trimming removed 2 bases from V and 12 bases from J; junction bases left unmatched: 7. The CDR3 is CASSYAGTGLPFF. CDR3 sequence (DNA): TGTGCCAGCAGTTACGCCGGGACAGGGCTGCCTTTCTTT.

The chain couples TRBV11-2 to TRBJ1-5, with no clear D. Per the germline V gene, CDR1 is SGHAT and CDR2 is FQNNGV. The ends were cut back, 5 bases at V and 4 bases at J, with 6 bases in the middle. This CDR3 has 12 amino acids. The CDR3 sequence is CASSPPNQPQHF. DNA of the CDR3: TGTGCCAGCAGCCCCCCAAATCAGCCCCAGCATTTT.

This sequence joins TRBV19 and TRBJ1-2; 7 positions match TRBD1. This CDR3 is 14 amino acids long. Germline lookup yields CDR1 LNHDA and CDR2 SQIVND (reference sequence). Trimming took 4 bases from V and 4 from J; bases not matched to a gene: 6. CDR3 DNA: TGTGCCAGTAGTAAAGACAGGGAATCCTATGGCTACACCTTC. Translated, it gives CASSKDRESYGYTF.

V usage is TRBV5-4 and J usage is TRBJ2-7; 9 positions agree with TRBD2. The CDR3 has 16 amino acids. Germline V gives CDR1 SGHNT, CDR2 YYREEE (reference sequence). The junction had 10 bases not matched to a gene; V was cut back by 4 bases and J by 2 bases. The CDR3 DNA is TGTGCCAGCAGCCTCCCCGGGACTAGCAGAGCCTACGAGCAGTACTTC. This codes for CASSLPGTSRAYEQYF.

The J gene is TRBJ1-3, the V gene TRBV19; D is possibly TRBD1 (6 bases). Germline-derived CDR1 and CDR2 are LNHDA and SQIVND (reference sequence). The CDR3 contains 12 residues. In DNA, the CDR3 is TGTGCTACAGGGACCTCTGGAAACACCATATATTTT. It specifies CATGTSGNTIYF.

This sequence joins TRBV29-1 and TRBJ2-5; TRBD2 aligns across 11 bases. Trimming took 6 bases from V and 7 from J; bases not matched to a gene: 13. Germline CDR1 SQVTM, CDR2 ANQGSEA. The CDR3 totals 15 residues. CDR3 in amino acids: CSVDVLAGGIGTQYF. The CDR3 DNA is TGCAGCGTCGACGTTCTAGCGGGAGGAATTGGGACCCAGTACTTC.

The chain couples TRBV6-1 to TRBJ1-2; 7 nucleotides align to TRBD1. After removal of 0 bases from V and 4 bases from J, the junction contained 5 bases not matched to a gene. The CDR3 runs to 15 residues. Germline V CDR1 and CDR2: MNHNS, SASEGT. The CDR3 loop reads CASSEANTGAYGYTF. The CDR3 DNA is TGTGCCAGCAGTGAAGCTAACACAGGGGCCTATGGCTACACCTTC.

The gene calls are TRBV18 and TRBJ1-3, with unresolved D. Germline V gene data show CDR1 as KGHSH and CDR2 as LQKENI. The CDR3 runs 13 residues. V was cut by 6 bases and J by 4 bases, with 10 bases left in between. This CDR3 reads CASSPGSGNTIYF. The CDR3 region has the DNA TGTGCCAGCTCCCCCGGGTCAGGAAACACCATATATTTT.

Only a few counts were recorded for this clone. CDR3 DNA: TGTGCCACCAGCAGAGATTGGGGACAGCCGGAGTCACAGTTCTTC. This encodes CATSRDWGQPESQFF. This chain uses TRBV15 with TRBJ2-1; TRBD1 matches at 7 bases. The CDR3 is made up of 15 amino acids. Trimming at V came to 0 bases and at J to 13 bases, leaving 12 bases not matched to a gene. CDR1 and CDR2 from the germline V gene are LNHNV and YYDKDF (reference sequence).

The chain is built from TRBV2 and TRBJ1-2, with a possible D match to TRBD1 (5 bases). Germline CDR1 reads SNHLY; CDR2 reads FYNNEI. This CDR3 region has 13 residues. V was clipped by 8 bases and J by 5 bases, with 15 bases between them. The CDR3 here is CASQPRQPYGYTF. CDR3 coding DNA: TGTGCCAGCCAACCTAGACAGCCATATGGCTACACCTTC.

This clone was observed many times. The chain joins TRBV27 to TRBJ2-7, with 12 bases matching TRBD2. J gave up 7 bases and V 5 bases, and 12 bases lay outside the gene matches. CDR1 is MNHEY and CDR2 is SMNVEV in the germline V gene (reference sequence). This CDR3 is 16 amino acids long. The CDR3 DNA follows: TGTGCCAGCAGTCTTACGACTAGCGGGAGTGTATGGGAGCAGTACTTC. This encodes CASSLTTSGSVWEQYF.

This chain links TRBV5-4 with TRBJ2-2, with 7 bases identical to TRBD1. This CDR3 has 15 residues. Germline values: CDR1 SGHNT, CDR2 YYREEE (reference sequence). The V and J ends lost 3 bases and 6 bases, in that order; junction bases with no gene match: 8. In DNA, the CDR3 is TGTGCCAGCAGCTGGGAAGGCAGGGGGTCCGGGGAGCTGTTTTTT. It specifies CASSWEGRGSGELFF.